A single T cell receptor beta chain is shown here with its context. The data belong to a study of CD8 T cells in Susac syndrome. Study in general: Patients with Susac syndrome, at blood draw, were therapy-naive, on corticosteroids, or on intravenous immunoglobulin alone.

RNA, at about 0.45 to 1 ug, was reverse transcribed with random hexamers. It was immunoSEQ multiplex PCR that amplified TCR beta CDR3 across 54 Vbeta and 13 Jbeta. Using its own MiXCR run on the immunoSEQ multiplex PCR reads, TCRdb lists one record per CDR3 protein. The profile shows tens of thousands of distinct CDR3 sequences, approximately 96% of them singletons. Material: CD8+ T cells from PBMCs. The clonotype was recovered from a human donor with Susac syndrome.

This CDR3 is CSFRQANTGELFF. The CDR3 region has the DNA TGCAGCTTCCGCCAGGCGAACACCGGGGAGCTGTTTTTT. This rearrangement joins TRBV29-1 to TRBJ2-2; the D is unclear. With 8 bases removed from V and 0 bases from J, the gap between germline ends came to 10 bases. The CDR3 is 13 residues long. Germline lookup yields CDR1 SQVTM and CDR2 ANQGSEA.